What follows is one TCR beta chain and its context. Repertoires were generated with immunoSEQ multiplex PCR, while TCRdb's copy carries only in-frame clones and drops some. The profile covers roughly 180,000 clones, with around 85% appearing a single time and 1% to 1.5% taken by the ten largest. The data stem from a study of blood T cell repertoires in COVID-19. Study background: Sites in the United States, Italy and Spain provided acute and convalescent COVID-19 samples. Nucleic acid was either cDNA or gDNA, and it came from T cells, B-cell-depleted T cells, or PBMCs.

This CDR3 is 14 amino acids long. Germline trimming cut 5 bases from V and 7 bases from J; bases unmatched to any gene: 7. Germline-derived CDR1 and CDR2 are SGHVS and FQNEAQ. This TCR was recovered from a man between 60 and 75 years old who had recovered from COVID-19. The chain combines TRBV7-8 with TRBJ2-2, with TRBD1 matching over 7 bases. The specimen was peripheral blood. CDR3 loop: CASSRDRVGGELFF. Here the CDR3 DNA reads TGTGCCAGCAGCCGAGACAGGGTTGGCGGGGAGCTGTTTTTT.